Listed here are 23 T cell receptor beta chains from one sample, sequenced in a study of neoadjuvant anti-PD-1 for oral cavity cancer (dated by TCRdb to the early 2020s). This sample's time point label indicates: after neoadjuvant nivolumab, at surgical resection. Library construction relied on the immunoSEQ multiplex PCR assay. TCRdb re-hosts the immuneACCESS table, in-frame sequences only. Its copies lack some clones; in the studies checked, an unresolved V gene accounts for under half of them, and the cause for the rest is not known. This sample gives about 8,000 clones in total; roughly 70% of them show up just once. Approximately 3% of the sample goes to the ten largest clones. The specimen was PBMCs, collected after nivolumab (anti-PD-1) treatment. These TCRs come from a person aged 40-85 years with oral cavity squamous cell carcinoma.

For the CDR3, the DNA is TGTGCCAGCAGCTTAGGCCGTGGGGCAGGGAACCTCGATGAGCAGTTCTTC. It translates to CASSLGRGAGNLDEQFF. The chain combines TRBV11-3 with TRBJ2-1; TRBD1 might be the D (5 bases). This CDR3 contains 17 residues. V gave up 1 base and J gave up 8 bases, with 21 bases separating them. From germline, CDR1 is SGHNT and CDR2 YENEEA.

This chain links TRBV29-1 with TRBJ1-1, with TRBD1 as a possible D gene (5 bases). Germline assignment: CDR1 SQVTM and CDR2 ANQGSEA. This CDR3 comprises 11 residues. Trimming took 0 bases from V and 8 from J, leaving 7 bases between them. CDR3 sequence reads: CSVEEGEEAFF. The CDR3 region has the DNA TGCAGCGTTGAAGAAGGGGAAGAAGCTTTCTTT. Full variable domain (remainder filled in from reference TRBV29-1 and TRBJ1-1): SAVISQKPSRDICQRGTSLTIQCQVDSQVTMMFWYRQQPGQSLTLIATANQGSEATYESGFVIDKFPISRPNLTFSTLTVSNMSPEDSSIYLCSVEEGEEAFFGQGTRLTVV.

The chain uses TRBV4-2 and TRBJ2-3, with 7 bases identical to TRBD1. The CDR3 runs 16 residues. The trim removed 0 bases at V and 1 base at J, leaving 4 bases unmatched. Germline values: CDR1 LGHNA, CDR2 YNFKEQ. The CDR3 DNA sequence: TGTGCCAGCAGCCAAGATCCCGGGACAGGCACAGATACGCAGTATTTT. Protein sequence: CASSQDPGTGTDTQYF.

The rearrangement links TRBV5-1 to TRBJ1-4; D unresolved. This CDR3 spans 14 amino acids. Germline CDR1 is SGHRS and CDR2 is YFSETQ. The V end lost 2 bases, the J end lost 7 bases, and 12 bases lay between the germline ends. The CDR3 loop is CASSFFSGSEKLFF. The CDR3 DNA follows: TGCGCCAGCAGCTTCTTCAGTGGGTCTGAAAAACTGTTTTTT.

The rearrangement uses TRBV6-1 and TRBJ2-2; D not certain. The germline V gene has CDR1 MNHNS and CDR2 SASEGT. Trimming removed 7 bases from V and 1 base from J, with 10 bases in between. This CDR3 is 14 amino acids long. The CDR3 loop is CASIRLLNTGELFF. The CDR3 nucleotides are TGTGCCAGCATTAGACTGTTGAACACCGGGGAGCTGTTTTTT.

The V call is TRBV27, the J call TRBJ1-1; D unclear. The V gene's germline CDR1 is MNHEY and CDR2 SMNVEV (reference sequence). The CDR3 length is 14 residues. V gave up 2 bases and J gave up 1 base, with 8 bases separating them. This CDR3 reads CASSLAQTNTEAFF. The DNA of the CDR3 is TGTGCCAGCAGTTTAGCACAGACGAACACTGAAGCTTTCTTT.

The chain employs TRBV15 and TRBJ1-6; D gene uncertain. The CDR3 runs 19 residues. V lost 0 bases to trimming and J lost 0 bases, with 15 bases between them. Per the germline V gene, CDR1 is LNHNV and CDR2 is YYDKDF (reference sequence). The CDR3 region is CATSRDLRGRSSYNSPLHF. Written as DNA, the CDR3 is TGTGCCACCAGCAGAGATCTGCGGGGTAGGAGCTCCTATAATTCACCCCTCCACTTT.

This chain connects TRBV6-4 to TRBJ2-3; TRBD1 matches 7 bases. V dropped 5 bases and J dropped 1; count of bases not matched to a gene: 6. Germline V gene lookup returns CDR1 MRHNA and CDR2 SNTAGT. This CDR3 contains 15 residues. The CDR3 loop reads CASSQQGDGTDTQYF. CDR3 nucleotide sequence: TGTGCCAGCAGTCAGCAGGGGGATGGCACAGATACGCAGTATTTT.

The rearrangement joins TRBV4-3 to TRBJ1-4; maybe TRBD1 (6 bases). From germline, CDR1 is LGHNA and CDR2 YSLEER. V lost 0 bases and J lost 7, with 15 bases in between. CDR3 length: 16 amino acids. This CDR3 is CASSQDVPGAGEKLFF. CDR3 DNA: TGCGCCAGCAGCCAAGACGTTCCGGGGGCGGGTGAAAAACTGTTTTTT.

This clone was recorded a few times. The chain couples TRBV5-1 to TRBJ2-7, with D perhaps matching TRBD2 (7 bases). CDR1 is SGHRS, CDR2 YFSETQ, per germline. This CDR3 comprises 14 residues. V was trimmed by 1 base and J by 6 bases, leaving 14 bases between them. The CDR3 region is CASSLTNREGEQYF. Here the CDR3 DNA reads TGCGCCAGCAGCTTGACCAACAGGGAGGGCGAGCAGTACTTC.

The chain couples TRBV5-1 to TRBJ2-1; D remains unclear. Germline assignment: CDR1 SGHRS and CDR2 YFSETQ. Trimming removed 4 bases from V and 2 bases from J, with 7 bases in between. The CDR3 length is 13 residues. In DNA form, the CDR3 reads TGCGCCAGCAGCCTCGGAACCTACAATGAGCAGTTCTTC. This translates into CASSLGTYNEQFF.

This clone was detected a few times. The chain has TRBV10-3 and TRBJ1-6; maybe TRBD1 (6 bases). The CDR3 loop spans 14 amino acids. Per the germline V gene, CDR1 is ENHRY and CDR2 is SYGVKD. V was trimmed by 10 bases and J by 7 bases, leaving 17 bases between them. Written as DNA, the CDR3 is TGTGCCAGCCGAAATTCACAGGGCAATTCACCCCTCCACTTT. It is translated as CASRNSQGNSPLHF.

A few counts support this clone. The V gene is TRBV6-1, the J gene TRBJ1-2; 10 bases are shared with TRBD1. This CDR3 spans 15 amino acids. Germline loops: CDR1 MNHNS, CDR2 SASEGT. The V gene end was trimmed by 6 bases and the J gene end by 4 bases; junction bases not matched to a gene: 8. The CDR3 coding sequence is TGTGCCAGCAGGGAACAGACAGGGGGCGTCTATGGCTACACCTTC. Protein sequence: CASREQTGGVYGYTF.

The DNA for the CDR3 is TGTGCCAGCAACACGGGGGGAAACTCCTACAATGAGCAGTTCTTC. This translates into CASNTGGNSYNEQFF. The rearrangement uses TRBV11-1 and TRBJ2-1, with 7 bases matching TRBD2. Germline V gene data show CDR1 as SGHAT and CDR2 as FQDESV (reference sequence). This CDR3 comprises 15 residues. Unmatched junction bases numbered 6, after V lost 7 bases and J lost 0 bases.

This clone was found a few times. V usage is TRBV6-1 and J usage is TRBJ1-5; D remains ambiguous. The CDR3 is 12 residues long. Deletions cut 3 bases from V and 5 bases from J, with 5 bases between. Germline V gives CDR1 MNHNS, CDR2 SASEGT. The CDR3 protein is CASSDWDQPQHF. CDR3 DNA sequence: TGTGCCAGCAGTGATTGGGATCAGCCCCAGCATTTT.

The rearrangement uses TRBV9 and TRBJ1-3, with D unclear. The germline gives CDR1 SGDLS, CDR2 YYNGEE. V lost 4 bases to trimming and J lost 0 bases, with 8 bases between them. This CDR3 comprises 14 residues. CDR3 DNA: TGTGCCAGCAGCCCCAGAAGCTCTGGAAACACCATATATTTT. Protein product: CASSPRSSGNTIYF.

The V and J genes are TRBV6-5 and TRBJ1-2; tentative D call: TRBD1 (5 bases). The V end lost 0 bases, the J end lost 0 bases, and 11 bases lay between the germline ends. This CDR3 spans 16 amino acids. Germline V CDR1 and CDR2: MNHEY, SVGAGI. CDR3 sequence reads: CASSYSGQASNYGYTF. CDR3 sequence (DNA): TGTGCCAGCAGTTACTCGGGGCAGGCATCTAACTATGGCTACACCTTC.

This clone was found a few times. The rearrangement links TRBV2 to TRBJ1-4; D gene ambiguous. The CDR3 has 14 amino acids. Looked up from germline, CDR1 is SNHLY and CDR2 is FYNNEI. The V end was cut by 2 bases, the J end by 8 bases, with 12 bases between. The CDR3 DNA reads as TGTGCCAGCAGTGAAAGACGGGTCACGGAAAAACTGTTTTTT. Translation: CASSERRVTEKLFF. Drawing the rest from reference TRBV2 and TRBJ1-4, the complete variable domain is EPEVTQTPSHQVTQMGQEVILRCVPISNHLYFYWYRQILGQKVEFLVSFYNNEISEKSEIFDDQFSVERPDGSNFTLKIRSTKLEDSAMYFCASSERRVTEKLFFGSGTQLSVL.

The rearrangement joins TRBV2 to TRBJ2-3; 7 bases map to TRBD2. Per the germline V gene, CDR1 is SNHLY and CDR2 is FYNNEI. V trimming: 6 bases; J trimming: 3 bases; junction bases outside the gene matches: 6. CDR3 length equals 14 residues. The CDR3 spells CASRGGTQTDTQYF. For the CDR3, the DNA is TGTGCCAGCAGGGGGGGGACCCAAACAGATACGCAGTATTTT. The full variable domain, in which reference TRBV2 and TRBJ2-3 provide the parts outside the CDR3, is EPEVTQTPSHQVTQMGQEVILRCVPISNHLYFYWYRQILGQKVEFLVSFYNNEISEKSEIFDDQFSVERPDGSNFTLKIRSTKLEDSAMYFCASRGGTQTDTQYFGPGTRLTVL.

This clone has only a few counts. The chain links TRBV10-2 to TRBJ1-2; D ambiguous. Germline V gene lookup returns CDR1 WSHSY and CDR2 SAAADI. V shed 3 bases and J shed 1 base, with 12 bases lying between them. The CDR3 is 15 residues long. DNA for the CDR3: TGCGCCAGCAGTGAATCCCAGGTCCTTAACTATGGCTACACCTTC. It translates to CASSESQVLNYGYTF.

This clone was seen a handful of times. The chain has TRBV4-3 and TRBJ1-2, with D maybe TRBD1 (5 bases). The CDR3 consists of 14 residues. The germline V and J ends were trimmed by 0 bases and 5 bases, with 10 bases remaining between them. The V gene's germline CDR1 is LGHNA and CDR2 YSLEER. The CDR3 spells CASSQEAGGYGYTF. CDR3 DNA sequence: TGCGCCAGCAGCCAAGAGGCCGGGGGGTATGGCTACACCTTC.

The rearrangement joins TRBV6-1 to TRBJ2-3, with 10 bases lining up with TRBD2. The CDR3 has 14 amino acids. V dropped 2 bases and J dropped 6; count of bases not matched to a gene: 2. Germline assignment: CDR1 MNHNS and CDR2 SASEGT. The CDR3 spells CASSELAGADTQYF. In DNA, the CDR3 is TGTGCCAGCAGTGAACTAGCGGGGGCGGATACGCAGTATTTT.

The chain couples TRBV4-3 to TRBJ2-7; TRBD2 agrees at 10 bases. With 3 bases clipped from V and 3 bases from J, the junction kept 8 bases outside the gene matches. CDR3 length: 16 residues. Per germline, CDR1 LGHNA and CDR2 YSLEER. The CDR3 here is CASSQEEASGGYEQYF. The CDR3 coding sequence is TGCGCCAGCAGCCAGGAGGAGGCTAGCGGGGGCTACGAGCAGTACTTC.